This record concerns one TCR beta chain sequence. Its matching antigen is unknown. Time point indicated: persistent/refractory GD, antithyroid drugs over 5 years with positive TRAb. PBMC-extracted RNA yielded the TCR library. V dropped 4 bases and J dropped 4 bases, with 14 bases sitting between them. The V gene's germline CDR1 is SGHDT and CDR2 YYEEEE. The CDR3 loop spans 14 amino acids. The sample belongs to a study of regulatory T cells in long-lasting Graves disease. Findings of the study overall: Fewer public clonotypes were shared by new patients (966) than by persistent patients (2,741). Peripheral blood was the sole material, not thyroid tissue. There were preferences for TRBV28, TRBJ1-2 and TRBJ2-5 in persistent disease.

Investigators prepared the TCR beta libraries by applying iRepertoire HTBI primers and Arm-PCR of CDR3 regions. Source study methods: Samples jointly harbored 62 TRBV and about 14 TRBJ segments. TCRdb re-called the multiplex PCR reads through MiXCR, storing one row per CDR3 protein. The V and J calls were determined by TCRdb, not by the authors. The table lists a few hundred thousand distinct CDR3 sequences, 21% of them singletons, with roughly an eighth in the top ten. This clonotype was obtained from a female donor with Graves disease. This chain links TRBV5-6 with TRBJ2-5; perhaps TRBD2 as D (6 bases). Sequences were derived from peripheral blood mononuclear cells (PBMCs), sampled when the disease was refractory, from a patient treated with antithyroid drugs. In DNA form, the CDR3 reads TGTGCCAGCAGCAAATGGAGGGGAGGAGAGACCCAGTACTTC. Translation gives CASSKWRGGETQYF.